The sequence of this T cell receptor (beta chain) was determined in a study of T cell responses to AZD1222 COVID-19 vaccine. A remark on this clone: Antigen: not known.

Findings of the study overall: In a largely white British group with more females than males, clonal diversity was possibly underestimated.

Assay used: immunoSEQ multiplex PCR; TCRdb lists only in-frame clones, some missing. The repertoire holds 150,000 to 200,000 clones, with around 90% as singletons. Sequences were derived from peripheral blood, sampled 28 days after the second dose of the MenACWY control vaccine. This TCR derives from an adult who received the MenACWY meningococcal vaccine as a control.

DNA for the CDR3: TGTGCCATCAGTGGGGTGGCCGAAGCTTTCTTT. Translated, it gives CAISGVAEAFF. The chain employs TRBV10-3 and TRBJ1-1; D gene ambiguous. Between the trimmed V and J ends, which lost 4 bases and 8 bases, there was a span of 8 bases. The germline gives CDR1 ENHRY, CDR2 SYGVKD. The CDR3 covers 11 residues.